The present TCR beta chain was sequenced within a study of graft-versus-host responses after intestinal transplantation. Across the whole study: Those transplanted obtained multivisceral, liver-intestinal, or isolated intestinal grafts. Recipients across the board were started on anti-thymocyte globulin induction, then kept on tacrolimus and steroids for about three years. Study-level results: GvH clones appeared in recipient marrow, some first in ileum or blood. When patients had graft-donor T cell macrochimerism, their allografts held high graft-versus-host to host-versus-graft clonal ratios.

The sample holds one count of this clone. Its antigen is unknown. V was pared by 5 bases and J by 1 base, with 4 bases of the junction left unmatched. The CDR3 consists of 15 residues. Germline CDR1 and CDR2: MDHEN and SYDVKM. The data were produced by immunoSEQ multiplex PCR, yet TCRdb's version contains in-frame clones alone and is incomplete. This table has just under 65,000 clones, more than 90% appearing once. J is TRBJ1-1 and V is TRBV28; 10 bases line up with TRBD1. The receptor was isolated from a human donor who was the organ donor for an intestinal transplant. This sample comprised unstimulated CD8+ T cells sorted from spleen or lymph node cells, obtained before transplant. CDR3 in amino acids: CASSPGQGRNTEAFF. The CDR3 nucleotides are TGTGCCAGCAGTCCGGGACAGGGGAGGAACACTGAAGCTTTCTTT.